Given below is one T cell receptor beta chain in context. The antigen remains undetermined. The data stem from a study of long-term antiretroviral therapy in people with HIV. The study, taken as a whole, reports: Information on adherence, resistance and therapy changes was unavailable.

This was the immunoSEQ v3.0 assay at survey level. Only in-frame clones appear in the TCRdb table, and some are missing; sequencing was by immunoSEQ multiplex PCR. The table lists about 22,000 clones, about four fifths of them singletons. The TCR comes from a man aged 40-49 years with HIV. The material sequenced was unsorted PBMCs, taken 0.5 years before starting antiretroviral therapy.

DNA of the CDR3: TGCGCCAGCAGCCAGGAGCGGGGTGTATACAATGAGCAGTTCTTC. Translating it yields CASSQERGVYNEQFF. The rearrangement links TRBV4-3 to TRBJ2-1; 7 positions match TRBD2. V lost 3 bases and J lost 4; bases outside the gene matches: 6. The CDR3 loop spans 15 amino acids. CDR1 LGHNA and CDR2 YSLEER come from the germline V gene.